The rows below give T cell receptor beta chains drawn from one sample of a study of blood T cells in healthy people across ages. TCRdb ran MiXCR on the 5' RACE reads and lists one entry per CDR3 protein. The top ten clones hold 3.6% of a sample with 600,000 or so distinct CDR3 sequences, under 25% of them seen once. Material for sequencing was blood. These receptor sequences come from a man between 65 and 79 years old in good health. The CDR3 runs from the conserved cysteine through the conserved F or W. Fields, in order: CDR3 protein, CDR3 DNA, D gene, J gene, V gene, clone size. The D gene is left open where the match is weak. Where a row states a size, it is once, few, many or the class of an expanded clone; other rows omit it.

CASSLGQGPNYGYTF	TGTGCCAGCAGCTTGGGACAGGGGCCTAACTATGGCTACACCTTC	TRBD1	TRBJ1-2	TRBV9	.
CSVVRLGGTDTQYF	TGCAGCGTTGTACGGCTAGGCGGAACAGATACGCAGTATTTT	.	TRBJ2-3	TRBV29-1	few
CASSIQAVDGYTF	TGTGCCAGCAGCATACAGGCGGTCGACGGCTACACCTTC	.	TRBJ1-2	TRBV5-6	.
CASSQNPGTSGTEAFF	TGTGCCAGCTCACAAAACCCCGGGACCTCGGGGACTGAAGCTTTCTTT	.	TRBJ1-1	TRBV18	few
CSVEQGSRETQYF	TGCAGCGTTGAACAGGGGAGTCGGGAGACCCAGTACTTC	.	TRBJ2-5	TRBV29-1	.
CASSLGASGYNEQFF	TGTGCCAGCAGCTTAGGGGCTAGCGGTTACAATGAGCAGTTCTTC	TRBD2	TRBJ2-1	TRBV7-9	many
CAISERDRSSYNEQFF	TGTGCCATCAGTGAGCGGGACCGTAGCTCCTACAATGAGCAGTTCTTC	.	TRBJ2-1	TRBV10-3	.
CASSSSFRDQGAFELYF	TGTGCCAGCAGCTCATCTTTCCGGGACCAGGGGGCATTCGAGCTGTACTTC	TRBD1	TRBJ2-7	TRBV5-6	few
CSAPPTSGSSYEQYF	TGCAGTGCCCCACCTACTAGCGGGAGCTCCTACGAGCAGTACTTC	TRBD2	TRBJ2-7	TRBV20-1	few
CAISESPAKNIQYF	TGTGCCATCAGTGAGTCACCAGCCAAAAACATTCAGTACTTC	.	TRBJ2-4	TRBV10-3	.
CASSLATGGEGIQYF	TGTGCCAGCAGCTTAGCCACAGGGGGCGAGGGCATTCAGTACTTC	TRBD1	TRBJ2-4	TRBV7-2	.
CASRNRDRGTEAFF	TGTGCCAGCAGGAACCGGGACAGGGGGACTGAAGCTTTCTTT	TRBD1	TRBJ1-1	TRBV28	.
CSATKTSGGSYNEQFF	TGCAGTGCTACGAAGACTAGCGGGGGATCCTACAATGAGCAGTTCTTC	TRBD2	TRBJ2-1	TRBV20-1	few
CASSLMDSGGTEAFF	TGTGCCAGCAGCTTAATGGATTCAGGGGGCACTGAAGCTTTCTTT	TRBD1	TRBJ1-1	TRBV7-3	.
CAISAGVGDQPQHF	TGTGCCATCAGTGCTGGGGTGGGGGATCAGCCCCAGCATTTT	.	TRBJ1-5	TRBV10-3	.
CASSPSGRSSYEQYF	TGTGCCAGCAGTCCTAGCGGGAGATCCTCCTACGAGCAGTACTTC	TRBD2	TRBJ2-7	TRBV28	few
CASSSSPVGASYEQYF	TGTGCCAGCAGCTCCAGCCCGGTGGGGGCTTCCTACGAGCAGTACTTC	.	TRBJ2-7	TRBV27	.
CASSVSGTPQETQYF	TGTGCCAGCAGCGTCTCCGGGACCCCCCAAGAGACCCAGTACTTC	.	TRBJ2-5	TRBV11-3	.
CASSPTSQDTGELFF	TGCGCCAGCAGCCCTACCTCCCAGGACACCGGGGAGCTGTTTTTT	.	TRBJ2-2	TRBV5-1	.
CASRHGTGGNQPQHF	TGTGCCAGCAGACATGGGACAGGAGGAAATCAGCCCCAGCATTTT	TRBD1	TRBJ1-5	TRBV12-3/TRBV12-4	few
CASSWGGVTEAFF	TGCGCCAGCAGCTGGGGGGGGGTAACTGAAGCTTTCTTT	.	TRBJ1-1	TRBV5-1	.
CASSRTGANNEQFF	TGTGCCAGCAGTCGGACAGGGGCCAACAATGAGCAGTTCTTC	TRBD1	TRBJ2-1	TRBV12-3/TRBV12-4	.
CASGSQGAPTEAFF	TGTGCTAGTGGGTCCCAGGGGGCGCCCACTGAAGCTTTCTTT	TRBD1	TRBJ1-1	TRBV12-5	.
CASSWTGRSYNEQFF	TGCGCCAGCAGCTGGACAGGGCGATCCTACAATGAGCAGTTCTTC	TRBD1	TRBJ2-1	TRBV4-1	few
CASSGGGKSTEAFF	TGTGCCAGCAGTGGAGGGGGGAAGAGCACTGAAGCTTTCTTT	.	TRBJ1-1	TRBV6-1	.
CAISLGQGETYEQYF	TGTGCCATCAGTCTAGGACAGGGTGAGACCTACGAGCAGTACTTC	TRBD1	TRBJ2-7	TRBV10-3	.
CASSVGAEPNTGELFF	TGTGCCAGCAGCGTAGGGGCGGAGCCGAACACCGGGGAGCTGTTTTTT	.	TRBJ2-2	TRBV9	few
CASSLVLANTDTQYF	TGCGCCAGCAGCTTGGTTCTAGCGAACACAGATACGCAGTATTTT	.	TRBJ2-3	TRBV5-1	few
CASSLAMARETQYF	TGTGCCAGCAGTTTAGCCATGGCTAGAGAGACCCAGTACTTC	.	TRBJ2-5	TRBV12-3/TRBV12-4	few
CASSSPDRRQETQYF	TGTGCCAGCAGCTCCCCGGACCGGAGGCAAGAGACCCAGTACTTC	.	TRBJ2-5	TRBV7-2	few
CASRGTVEAFF	TGCGCCAGCAGGGGGACGGTCGAAGCTTTCTTT	.	TRBJ1-1	TRBV10-2	.
CASSDRGTDTQYF	TGTGCCAGCAGCGACAGGGGCACAGATACGCAGTATTTT	.	TRBJ2-3	TRBV9	few
CASSWASNEQFF	TGTGCCAGCAGCTGGGCCTCGAATGAGCAGTTCTTC	.	TRBJ2-1	TRBV12-3/TRBV12-4	.
CSARAGRGHEQFF	TGCAGTGCTAGAGCGGGCAGGGGGCATGAGCAGTTCTTC	TRBD1	TRBJ2-1	TRBV20-1	.
CASSLEGNSGNTIYF	TGCGCCAGCAGCTTGGAGGGAAACTCTGGAAACACCATATATTTT	.	TRBJ1-3	TRBV5-1	.
CSASPPERTDTQYF	TGCAGTGCCTCACCGCCGGAACGCACAGATACGCAGTATTTT	.	TRBJ2-3	TRBV20-1	few
CASSKTRGFTDTQYF	TGTGCCAGCAGTAAGACCCGAGGGTTTACAGATACGCAGTATTTT	.	TRBJ2-3	TRBV2	few
CSVAGGSFGADTQYF	TGCAGCGTTGCGGGAGGCTCATTTGGCGCAGATACGCAGTATTTT	TRBD2	TRBJ2-3	TRBV29-1	once
CASMRGTNEKLFF	TGTGCCAGCATGAGGGGAACTAATGAAAAACTGTTTTTT	.	TRBJ1-4	TRBV25-1	many
CAISGASGTEQYF	TGTGCCATCAGTGGGGCTAGCGGGACCGAGCAGTACTTC	TRBD2	TRBJ2-7	TRBV10-3	medium-sized
CASSVGPTTEAFF	TGTGCCAGCAGCGTAGGCCCGACCACTGAAGCTTTCTTT	.	TRBJ1-1	TRBV9	few
CASSQAETQYF	TGTGCCAGCAGCCAAGCTGAGACCCAGTACTTC	.	TRBJ2-5	TRBV3-1	many
CASSDRDRVNEQFF	TGTGCCAGCAGCGACCGGGACAGGGTCAATGAGCAGTTCTTC	.	TRBJ2-1	TRBV21-1	.
CASSSTVGYGYTF	TGCGCCAGCAGCTCGACAGTAGGCTATGGCTACACCTTC	.	TRBJ1-2	TRBV5-1	.
CASSLQGNNSPLHF	TGTGCCAGCAGCCTGCAGGGGAATAATTCACCCCTCCACTTT	.	TRBJ1-6	TRBV14	many
CSARGGNGGYTF	TGCAGTGCTAGAGGGGGGAATGGTGGCTACACCTTC	.	TRBJ1-2	TRBV20-1	.
CASSQDAAERYF	TGTGCCAGCAGCCAAGACGCGGCGGAGCGGTACTTC	.	TRBJ2-5	TRBV3-1	few
CASTRSLWRNTQYF	TGTGCCAGCACCCGTAGTTTGTGGAGGAATACGCAGTATTTT	.	TRBJ2-3	TRBV12-3/TRBV12-4	.
CATSRVGAVTDTQYF	TGTGCCACCAGCAGAGTTGGAGCGGTAACAGATACGCAGTATTTT	.	TRBJ2-3	TRBV15	.
CASSPVNEKLFF	TGTGCCAGCAGTCCAGTAAATGAAAAACTGTTTTTT	.	TRBJ1-4	TRBV12-3/TRBV12-4	.
CASSFGSLNIQYF	TGTGCCAGCAGCTTCGGCAGCCTAAACATTCAGTACTTC	.	TRBJ2-4	TRBV5-6	.
CASSSTGGPPDGYTF	TGTGCCAGCAGCTCAACAGGGGGGCCTCCTGATGGCTACACCTTC	TRBD1	TRBJ1-2	TRBV5-6	few
CASKAGGSSYNEQFF	TGTGCCAGCAAGGCGGGAGGGAGCTCCTACAATGAGCAGTTCTTC	TRBD2	TRBJ2-1	TRBV7-2	few
CASSPLGKGDYNEQFF	TGTGCCAGCAGCCCGCTTGGGAAGGGTGACTACAATGAGCAGTTCTTC	.	TRBJ2-1	TRBV5-6	many
CASSSGLARHNEQFF	TGTGCCAGCAGCTCGGGACTAGCGCGTCACAATGAGCAGTTCTTC	TRBD2	TRBJ2-1	TRBV7-9	few
CASSSGLAGGGGELFF	TGCGCCAGCAGTTCCGGACTAGCGGGAGGTGGCGGGGAGCTGTTTTTT	TRBD2	TRBJ2-2	TRBV5-1	.
CASSSRTVELFF	TGTGCCAGCAGTTCTCGGACCGTGGAGCTGTTTTTT	.	TRBJ2-2	TRBV25-1	.
CSARQGLTQETQYF	TGCAGTGCTAGGCAGGGACTAACCCAAGAGACCCAGTACTTC	TRBD2	TRBJ2-5	TRBV20-1	.
CASRSGRVTGELFF	TGTGCCAGCAGAAGCGGGAGGGTCACCGGGGAGCTGTTTTTT	TRBD2	TRBJ2-2	TRBV7-2	.